The 20 T cell receptor beta chains in this list originate from one sample, sequenced in a study of regulatory T cells in long-lasting Graves disease. Described time point: newly diagnosed GD, antithyroid drugs for less than 3 months. The authors made the TCR library using RNA they extracted from PBMCs. Through Arm-PCR of CDR3 regions and iRepertoire HTBI primers, TCR beta libraries were built. TCRdb ran MiXCR on the multiplex PCR reads and lists one entry per CDR3 protein. Among roughly 520,000 distinct CDR3 sequences, 9.5% to 15% were seen once, and the ten largest hold about 8.9%. The sample was also linked to a second study, of T cells in Graves' hyperthyroidism and ophthalmopathy.

Material: peripheral blood mononuclear cells (PBMCs), obtained at new diagnosis, from a patient treated with antithyroid drugs. The receptor set was obtained from a woman aged 25 to 39 with Graves disease.

The V and J genes are TRBV12-3 or TRBV12-4 and TRBJ1-5; a possible D gene is TRBD1 (6 bases). This CDR3 has 12 amino acids. Deletions cut 8 bases from V and 5 bases from J, with 10 bases between. CDR3 coding DNA: TGTGCCAGCCAGGGGAGGTATCAGCCCCAGCATTTT. Translating gives CASQGRYQPQHF.

At least ten counts were recorded for this clonotype. This chain joins TRBV2 and TRBJ2-7; the D is unclear. The germline V gene encodes CDR1 SNHLY and CDR2 FYNNEI. Trimming took off 0 bases at V and 3 bases at J, with 6 bases between the two ends. The CDR3 is 13 residues long. The CDR3 reads CASSEAVVYEQYF. The CDR3 bases are TGTGCCAGCAGTGAAGCGGTAGTCTACGAGCAGTACTTC.

In this sample, this clonotype turned up once. The rearrangement uses TRBV14 and TRBJ1-2; D uncertain. Looked up from germline, CDR1 is SGHDN and CDR2 is FVKESK. V dropped 0 bases and J dropped 0 bases, with 11 bases sitting between them. CDR3 size: 16 residues. The CDR3, as DNA: TGTGCCAGCAGCCAAGATCCCGGGCAATCTAACTATGGCTACACCTTC. Its protein is CASSQDPGQSNYGYTF.

This clonotype appeared many times. V is TRBV6-1 and J is TRBJ1-4; 9 positions match TRBD1. Germline V gene sequence: CDR1 MNHNS, CDR2 SASEGT. The length of the CDR3 is 14 residues. V shed 6 bases and J 7 bases; nucleotides not matched to a gene: 6. The CDR3 loop reads CASSATGGGEKLFF. CDR3 DNA sequence: TGTGCCAGCAGCGCGACAGGGGGAGGTGAAAAACTGTTTTTT.

The sample holds a few counts of this clonotype. A read error may be the cause here, since a much bigger clone is one base away. This chain joins TRBV2 and TRBJ1-4, with D perhaps matching TRBD1 (5 bases). The CDR3 consists of 14 residues. Germline loops: CDR1 SNHLY, CDR2 FYNNEI. V gave up 6 bases and J gave up 7 bases, with 15 bases separating them. The CDR3, as DNA: TGTGCCAGCAGAGTAGGGGTCCCGGGTGAAAAACTGTTTTTT. Its translation: CASRVGVPGEKLFF.

CDR3 loop: CASSPTSGSYNEQYF. CDR3 DNA sequence: TGTGCCAGCAGCCCGACTAGCGGGAGCTACAATGAGCAGTACTTC. This chain connects TRBV7-8 to TRBJ2-7; 12 nucleotides match TRBD2. The CDR3 totals 15 residues. With V trimmed by 5 bases and J by 7 bases, 9 bases remained unmatched. Germline V gene sequence: CDR1 SGHVS, CDR2 FQNEAQ.

This clonotype was detected many times. This chain joins TRBV27 and TRBJ1-1; 8 bases are shared with TRBD1. Germline assignment: CDR1 MNHEY and CDR2 SMNVEV (reference sequence). The CDR3 is 17 amino acids. The V segment lost 2 bases and the J segment 1 base; nucleotides outside the gene matches: 9. CDR3 sequence: CASSLRTGGQTNTEAFF. Here the CDR3 DNA reads TGTGCCAGCAGTTTACGCACAGGGGGGCAGACGAACACTGAAGCTTTCTTT.

The chain is built from TRBV24-1 and TRBJ2-1, with D perhaps matching TRBD2 (6 bases). Germline lookup yields CDR1 KGHDR and CDR2 SFDVKD. The CDR3 runs to 15 residues. With 3 bases removed from V and 6 bases from J, the gap between germline ends came to 14 bases. Here the CDR3 DNA reads TGTGCCACCAGTGATGCCGGGAGTCTGGTCAATGAGCAGTTCTTC. Protein product: CATSDAGSLVNEQFF.

V is TRBV4-2 and J is TRBJ2-7; D possibly uses TRBD1 or TRBD2 (5 bases each). V was trimmed by 1 base and J by 1 base, leaving 14 bases between them. The CDR3 covers 16 residues. CDR1 is LGHNA, CDR2 YNFKEQ, per germline. The CDR3 bases are TGTGCCAGCAGCCAAGTCCTGAGGGGCCCTTCCTACGAGCAGTACTTC. It yields the protein CASSQVLRGPSYEQYF.

The V call is TRBV4-2, the J call TRBJ1-2; 7 bases map to TRBD1. This CDR3 contains 17 residues. CDR1 LGHNA and CDR2 YNFKEQ come from the germline V gene. The V gene end was trimmed by 1 base and the J gene end by 0 bases; junction bases not matched to a gene: 8. CDR3 bases: TGTGCCAGCAGCCAAGCCGTCCGGACAGGAGCTAACTATGGCTACACCTTC. It is translated as CASSQAVRTGANYGYTF.

The chain links TRBV5-1 to TRBJ1-1, with no clear D. Trimming shortened V by 0 bases and J by 4 bases, and 10 bases separated the two germline ends. This CDR3 comprises 14 residues. Germline V gene sequence: CDR1 SGHRS, CDR2 YFSETQ. The CDR3 DNA reads as TGCGCCAGCAGCTTGGATCCGGGAGGCACTGAAGCTTTCTTT. This encodes CASSLDPGGTEAFF.

As for this clonotype: A much more abundant neighbour one base away suggests this may be a read error. The J gene is TRBJ2-7, the V gene TRBV2, with D hard to call. This CDR3 is 12 amino acids long. Germline CDR1 and CDR2: SNHLY and FYNNEI. CDR3 sequence (DNA): TGTGTCAGCAAGGAAGTGACCTACGAGCAGTACTTC. Its translation is CVSKEVTYEQYF.

Comments on this clonotype: This may arise from a read error, as a much more abundant clone is one base away. The chain is built from TRBV11-2 and TRBJ2-5, with 9 positions matching TRBD2. The CDR3 has 15 residues. The V and J ends lost 6 bases and 11 bases, in that order; junction bases with no gene match: 16. Germline CDR1 and CDR2: SGHAT and FQNNGV. DNA of the CDR3: TGTGCCAGCAGACCGTTACTAGCGGGTTACAATGAGCAGTACTTC. It translates to CASRPLLAGYNEQYF.

The table lists this clonotype with a few counts. V and J are TRBV3-1 and TRBJ1-2; D possibly corresponds to TRBD1 (6 bases). The CDR3 sequence is 13 residues long. The V end lost 1 base, the J end lost 12 bases, and 15 bases lay between the germline ends. CDR1 and CDR2 (germline): LGHDT, YNNKEL (reference sequence). CDR3 amino acids: CASSQGQGTGNTF. In DNA, the CDR3 is TGTGCCAGCAGCCAAGGGCAGGGGACTGGGAACACCTTC.

In its sample, this clonotype was seen a few times. A read error may be the cause here, since a much bigger clone is one base away. The gene calls are TRBV12-3 or TRBV12-4 and TRBJ2-1; tentative D call: TRBD1 (5 bases). This CDR3 is 13 amino acids long. The CDR3 coding sequence is TGTGCCAGTAGTTTAAACATAGGGGATGAGCAGTTCTTC. Its protein is CASSLNIGDEQFF.

This clonotype was seen more than once but under ten times. The V call is TRBV20-1, the J call TRBJ2-3, with TRBD2 matching over 10 bases. Germline assignment: CDR1 DFQATT and CDR2 SNEGSKA (reference sequence). The J segment lost 5 bases and the V segment lost 3 bases, leaving 14 bases of the junction unmatched. The CDR3 loop spans 17 amino acids. The DNA for the CDR3 is TGCAGTGCTAGGGATCCTAGCGGGAGTGGTCCTGTAGATACGCAGTATTTT. Amino acids: CSARDPSGSGPVDTQYF.

This clonotype has ten or more counts. J is TRBJ1-2 and V is TRBV28, with D perhaps TRBD1 (6 bases). Germline V gives CDR1 MDHEN, CDR2 SYDVKM. This CDR3 spans 14 amino acids. Trimming left V 0 bases short and J 7 bases short, with 12 bases between. Written as DNA, the CDR3 is TGTGCCAGCAGTTTATGGTTGGGGGCTCTTGGCTACACCTTC. It is translated as CASSLWLGALGYTF.

This clonotype came up many times. The V call is TRBV28, the J call TRBJ2-5, with 7 positions matching TRBD2. This CDR3 spans 13 amino acids. Unmatched junction bases numbered 3, after V lost 4 bases and J lost 4 bases. Germline V lookup: CDR1 MDHEN, CDR2 SYDVKM. The CDR3 reads CASSYIAGETQYF. CDR3 DNA: TGTGCCAGCAGTTACATAGCGGGAGAGACCCAGTACTTC. The whole variable domain, filled in from reference TRBV28 and TRBJ2-5, reads DVKVTQSSRYLVKRTGEKVFLECVQDMDHENMFWYRQDPGLGLRLIYFSYDVKMKEKGDIPEGYSVSREKKERFSLILESASTNQTSMYLCASSYIAGETQYFGPGTRLLVL.

V and J are TRBV20-1 and TRBJ2-3, with 11 bases aligning to TRBD2. J lost 6 bases, V lost 3 bases, and 5 bases had no gene match. This CDR3 region has 14 residues. Germline V lookup: CDR1 DFQATT, CDR2 SNEGSKA (reference sequence). The CDR3 here is CSASGLAGRDTQYF. CDR3 DNA sequence: TGCAGTGCTAGCGGACTAGCGGGCCGGGATACGCAGTATTTT.

This clonotype was seen at least ten times. The V gene is TRBV12-3 or TRBV12-4, the J gene TRBJ2-6, with no clear D. Trimming took off 8 bases at V and 2 bases at J, with 13 bases between the two ends. CDR3 length equals 15 residues. CDR3 residues: CASRRPLPGANVLTF. The CDR3 DNA sequence: TGTGCCAGCCGACGTCCCCTCCCTGGGGCCAACGTCCTGACTTTC.